This T cell receptor beta chain was sequenced in a study of OX40 agonist ivuxolimab in advanced cancers. Turning to the study itself: A male proportion of around 86% was recorded, with mean age approximately 57 years and range about 20 to 79. Study findings and constraints: Relatively little clonal expansion, among the lowest observed, appeared in partial responders at 0.1-3.0 mg/kg. Averaging showed that CD8+ T cells had more expanded clones than CD4+ did.

As regards this clone: The antigen is not known.

Measured with immunoSEQ multiplex PCR; TCRdb has only the in-frame clones, and not every one. The table has 65,000 to 75,000 clones, around 86% seen once. The clonotype comes from an adult with an advanced solid tumor such as melanoma, head and neck, liver or kidney cancer. The sequencing here drew on CD4+ or CD8+ T cells sorted from blood, taken in a trial of the OX40 agonist ivuxolimab.

The CDR3 loop is CASSSITGTSYHEQYF. The DNA of the CDR3 is TGTGCCAGCAGTTCAATAACCGGGACAAGTTACCACGAGCAGTACTTC. The genes are TRBV27 and TRBJ2-5, with TRBD1 as a possible D gene (6 bases). Near its end, the DNA agrees better with TRBJ2-7, so the J call may be wrong. The CDR3 is 16 amino acids. The germline CDR1 and CDR2 sequences are MNHEY and SMNVEV (reference sequence).